This is a list of T cell receptor beta chains from one sample in a study of control samples from healthy donors and cancer patients. Data came from immunoSEQ multiplex PCR; TCRdb stores just in-frame clones and leaves some out. This sample has 120,000 to 150,000 clones; about 85% occur once, and the top ten carry roughly 8.4%. Input material: blood. These receptors all come from a woman aged 30 to 39 in good health. The CDR3 runs from the conserved cysteine through the conserved F or W. A D gene is named only where the DNA matches it firmly. Size is omitted from some rows. Given values are once, few, many or a class for expanded clones.

size	length	J	V	D	DNA	CDR3
NA	14	TRBJ2-1	TRBV25-1	NA	TGTGCCAGCACAGCTAGATCGGGGTACAATGAGCAGTTCTTC	CASTARSGYNEQFF
NA	13	TRBJ1-2	TRBV30	NA	TGTGCCTGGAGTGTACGGGGAGACTATGGCTACACCTTC	CAWSVRGDYGYTF
NA	17	TRBJ1-5	TRBV19	NA	TGTGCCAGTAGTATCAACTATGAACACCGGGGAGGTCAGCCCCAGCATTTT	CASSINYEHRGGQPQHF
NA	14	TRBJ2-2	TRBV19	NA	TGTGCCAGTTCCCCCCAGACGAACACCGGGGAGCTGTTTTTT	CASSPQTNTGELFF
NA	14	TRBJ2-7	TRBV5-4	NA	TGTGCCAGCAGCGTGCTGGGGTATCCCTACGAGCAGTACTTC	CASSVLGYPYEQYF
NA	16	TRBJ1-1	TRBV23-1	TRBD1	TGCGCCAGCAGTCGGGGGCCGGGACAGAAGAACACTGAAGCTTTCTTT	CASSRGPGQKNTEAFF
once	15	TRBJ2-2	TRBV3-1/TRBV3-2	NA	TGTGCCAGCAGCCAAGATCGCCCGACTACCGGGGAGCTGTTTTTT	CASSQDRPTTGELFF
NA	15	TRBJ1-4	TRBV3-1/TRBV3-2	TRBD1	TGTGCCAGCAGCCCGGATACAGGGGGTGGCGAAAAACTGTTTTTT	CASSPDTGGGEKLFF
NA	13	TRBJ2-4	TRBV5-8	NA	TGTGCCAGCAGCTTCCGAGGGAGAAACATTCAGTACTTC	CASSFRGRNIQYF
once	15	TRBJ2-3	TRBV18	NA	TGTGCCAGCTCACTAGACCGTTTTTCCACAGATACGCAGTATTTT	CASSLDRFSTDTQYF
NA	13	TRBJ2-5	TRBV11-1	NA	TGTGCCAGCAGCTTAGCGCTAATGGAGACCCAGTACTTC	CASSLALMETQYF
NA	17	TRBJ1-5	TRBV19	NA	TGTGCCAGTAGTACGCTTAGCCTACAGGGAGTAAATCAGCCCCAGCATTTT	CASSTLSLQGVNQPQHF
NA	14	TRBJ1-6	TRBV19	NA	TGTGCCAGTCGGGACCCGAGCGATAATTCACCCCTCCACTTT	CASRDPSDNSPLHF
NA	14	TRBJ1-6	TRBV30	TRBD1	TGTGCCTGGAGTGGACAGGGACTGAATTCACCCCTCCACTTT	CAWSGQGLNSPLHF
NA	13	TRBJ2-5	TRBV6-4	TRBD1	TGTGCCAGCAGTGGGAACAGGGGAGAGACCCAGTACTTC	CASSGNRGETQYF
NA	15	TRBJ2-5	TRBV4-2	TRBD1	TGTGCCAGCAGCCAAGAGACAGGGTATAGCGAGACCCAGTACTTC	CASSQETGYSETQYF
NA	15	TRBJ2-1	TRBV5-1	NA	TGCGCCAGCAGCGTCCGGGACGGCTCCTACAATGAGCAGTTCTTC	CASSVRDGSYNEQFF
NA	15	TRBJ1-1	TRBV6-6	TRBD1	TGTGCCAGCAGTCCCAAGGGGGCAGAGAACACTGAAGCTTTCTTT	CASSPKGAENTEAFF
NA	14	TRBJ1-1	TRBV6-6	NA	TGTGCCAGCAGTGGGCGATTAGGGAACACTGAAGCTTTCTTT	CASSGRLGNTEAFF
NA	15	TRBJ2-5	TRBV7-7	NA	TGTGCCAGCAGCTTAGGGGGGACCGAGGAAGAGACCCAGTACTTC	CASSLGGTEEETQYF
NA	15	TRBJ1-1	TRBV5-4	NA	TGTGCCAGCAGCTCCCCCACAGGATTGAACACTGAAGCTTTCTTT	CASSSPTGLNTEAFF
NA	11	TRBJ2-1	TRBV18	NA	TGTGCCAGCTCACCGGGGAATGAGCAGTTCTTC	CASSPGNEQFF
NA	14	TRBJ2-5	TRBV6-6	NA	TGTGCCAGCAGTTACGGTGGCGGGCAAGAGACCCAGTACTTC	CASSYGGGQETQYF
NA	15	TRBJ1-1	TRBV19	NA	TGTGCCAGTACCACCTGGGGACTGGGCACTGGGGAAGCTTTCTTT	CASTTWGLGTGEAFF
NA	15	TRBJ2-1	TRBV9	TRBD2	TGTGCCAGCAGCGAGACTAGCGGGAATTACAATGAGCAGTTCTTC	CASSETSGNYNEQFF
NA	13	TRBJ1-2	TRBV27	TRBD1	TGTGCCAGCAGTCCCGACAGGGGGCGAGGCTACACCTTC	CASSPDRGRGYTF
NA	13	TRBJ1-4	TRBV12-3/TRBV12-4	NA	TGTGCCAGCAGCCTTAGCAGCGATGAAAAACTGTTTTTT	CASSLSSDEKLFF
NA	14	TRBJ1-1	TRBV7-2	NA	TGTGCCAGCAGCTTAGTTATTTGGTCTGGGGAAGCTTTCTTT	CASSLVIWSGEAFF
NA	15	TRBJ1-2	TRBV27	NA	TGTGCCAGCAGTTTATTCGCCGTAAATAACTATGGCTACACCTTC	CASSLFAVNNYGYTF
NA	13	TRBJ1-2	TRBV9	NA	TGTGCCAGCAGCCTACAGGGTGACTATGGCTACACCTTC	CASSLQGDYGYTF